The text below deals with one T cell receptor (beta chain). The clone's antigen remains unknown. No quality values exist for individual bases; no much larger clone is one base distant. TCRbeta CDR3 regions were amplified from genomic DNA using the immunoSEQ Assay, a bias-controlled multiplex PCR. Per the source publication's procedure: Within the assay, amplification of reference gene primers was used to estimate how many nucleated cells each sample contained. To quantify the absolute abundance of each unique TCRbeta CDR3 rearrangement, sequence reads were collapsed and filtered. For each sample, productive Simpson clonality was calculated as the square root of Simpson's diversity index across productive rearrangements. TCRdb carries this immuneACCESS record with in-frame sequences only. Its versions omit some clonotypes, under half of them owing to an unresolved V gene in the studies checked, with the rest unexplained. V, J and clone size reflect that table, while D and trimming were determined from the DNA. The sample has 95,000 to 150,000 clones on record, approximately 81% of them singletons. The top ten clonotypes cover roughly 3.9% of the sample.

Collaborating institutions collected whole blood in K2EDTA tubes following their own protocols. For TCRbeta analysis, collaborators shipped samples in one of three forms: frozen whole blood, isolated PBMCs, or DNA extracted from either of those sample types. The germline V gene (reference sequence) gives CDR1 as GTSNPN and CDR2 as SVGIG. V loses 0 bases of germline sequence and J loses 6 bases, and the interval between the two ends is 15 bases. Counted from cysteine to phenylalanine, this CDR3 has 14 amino acids. CDR3 DNA is the only sequence kept; it has 42 bases, read in frame from the first base. The entry originates in a study of blood T cell repertoires in COVID-19 (TCRdb year 2020). About the study as a whole: Collaborator samples came from the United States, Italy and Spain and covered acute and convalescent phases of COVID-19. Sample metadata almost always included a de-identified subject ID, COVID-19 status, age in years and sex. A freely available public database, intended as a resource for researchers studying the immune response to SARS-CoV-2, is where the repertoires were released. The material from the prospective study consisted of cDNA or gDNA derived from T cells, B-cell-depleted T cells, or PBMCs. The dataset comprised deeply sampled blood TCRbeta repertoires from subjects exposed to, actively infected with, or recovered from COVID-19. HLA class I and class II types, where available, came from metadata supplied by the sample provider rather than from assay-based typing. The samples were drawn from the first 160 participants of the ongoing ImmuneRACE study and from 950 to 1,500 subjects provided by 6 global collaborators. The paper's findings and limits, for the study overall: The amount of clinical and demographic metadata varied by source and participant and was provided uncurated.

The chain links TRBV30 with TRBJ2-7; TRBD1 is perhaps the D gene, given 7 matching bases. Specimen: peripheral blood. The clonotype originates from a man in his sixties with acute or convalescent COVID-19. The DNA sequence is given as TGTGCCTGGAGTGTCGGAGGGCAGGGGGGCGAGCAGTACTTC. Translated, it gives CAWSVGGQGGEQYF.